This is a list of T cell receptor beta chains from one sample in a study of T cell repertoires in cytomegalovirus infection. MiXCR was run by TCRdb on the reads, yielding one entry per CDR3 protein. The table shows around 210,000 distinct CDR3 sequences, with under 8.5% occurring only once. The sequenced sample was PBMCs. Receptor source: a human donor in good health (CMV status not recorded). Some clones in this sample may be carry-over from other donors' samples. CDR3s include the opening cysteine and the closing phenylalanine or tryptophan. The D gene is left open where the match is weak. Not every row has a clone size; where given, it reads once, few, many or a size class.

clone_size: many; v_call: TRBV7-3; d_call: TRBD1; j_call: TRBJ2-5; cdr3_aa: CASSLGGSGEETQYF; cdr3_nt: TGTGCCAGCAGCCTAGGGGGCAGCGGAGAAGAGACCCAGTACTTC
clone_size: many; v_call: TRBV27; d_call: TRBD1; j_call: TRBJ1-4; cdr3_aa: CASSSVGTGEEKLFF; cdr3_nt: TGTGCCAGCAGTTCGGTCGGGACAGGGGAGGAAAAACTGTTTTTT
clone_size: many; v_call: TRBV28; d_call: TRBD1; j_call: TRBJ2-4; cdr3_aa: CAISQGAVENIQYF; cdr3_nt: TGTGCCATTTCTCAGGGGGCCGTTGAAAACATTCAGTACTTC
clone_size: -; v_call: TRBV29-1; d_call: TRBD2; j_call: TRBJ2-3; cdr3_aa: CSGTSGSTDTQYF; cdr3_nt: TGCAGCGGAACTAGCGGGAGCACAGATACGCAGTATTTT
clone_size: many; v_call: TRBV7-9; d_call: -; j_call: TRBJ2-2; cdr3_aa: CASSSAHISIGELFF; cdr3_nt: TGTGCCAGCAGCTCCGCTCATATATCAATCGGGGAGCTGTTTTTT
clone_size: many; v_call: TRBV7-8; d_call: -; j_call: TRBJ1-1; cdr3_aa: CASSLVGPMNTEAFF; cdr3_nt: TGTGCCAGCAGCTTAGTGGGGCCAATGAACACTGAAGCTTTCTTT
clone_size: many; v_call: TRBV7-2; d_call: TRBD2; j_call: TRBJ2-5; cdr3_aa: CASSPGLAGRETQYF; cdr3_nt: TGTGCCAGCAGCCCCGGACTAGCGGGTCGAGAGACCCAGTACTTC
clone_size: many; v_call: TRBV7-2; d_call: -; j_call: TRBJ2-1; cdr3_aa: CASSLGPEVREQFF; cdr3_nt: TGTGCCAGCAGCTTGGGACCGGAGGTTCGTGAGCAGTTCTTC
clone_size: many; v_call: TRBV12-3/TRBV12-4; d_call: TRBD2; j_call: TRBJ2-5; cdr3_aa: CASSPFPTSADQETQYF; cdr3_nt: TGTGCCAGCAGCCCCTTCCCGACTAGCGCCGACCAAGAGACCCAGTACTTC
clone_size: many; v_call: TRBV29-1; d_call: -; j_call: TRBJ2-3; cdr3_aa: CSVETGQVTQYF; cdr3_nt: TGCAGCGTTGAAACAGGCCAGGTTACGCAGTATTTT
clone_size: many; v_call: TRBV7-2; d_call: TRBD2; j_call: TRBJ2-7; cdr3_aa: CASSTPGQGTSGGSYEQYF; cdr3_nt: TGTGCCAGCAGCACACCGGGACAGGGGACTAGCGGGGGGTCCTACGAGCAGTACTTC
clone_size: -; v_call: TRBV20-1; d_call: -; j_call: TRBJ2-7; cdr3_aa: CSARDHTGKVYEQYF; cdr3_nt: TGCAGTGCTAGAGACCATACAGGGAAGGTCTACGAGCAGTACTTC
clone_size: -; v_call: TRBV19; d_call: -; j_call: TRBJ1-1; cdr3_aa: CASSNLLTGKTEAFF; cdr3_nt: TGTGCCAGTAGTAACCTACTAACAGGGAAGACTGAAGCTTTCTTT
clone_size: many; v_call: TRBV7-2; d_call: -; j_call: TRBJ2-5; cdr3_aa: CASSLGILRETQYF; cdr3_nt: TGTGCCAGCAGCTTAGGTATTCTTCGGGAGACCCAGTACTTC
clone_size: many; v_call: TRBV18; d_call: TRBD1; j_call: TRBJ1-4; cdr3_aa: CASSSSGGAKEKLFF; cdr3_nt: TGTGCCAGCTCAAGCTCAGGGGGCGCGAAGGAAAAACTGTTTTTT
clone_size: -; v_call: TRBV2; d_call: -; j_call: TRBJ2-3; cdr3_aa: CASKAGASTDTQYF; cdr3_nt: TGTGCCAGCAAGGCAGGGGCAAGCACAGATACGCAGTATTTT
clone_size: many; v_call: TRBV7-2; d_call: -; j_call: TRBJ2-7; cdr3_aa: CASSLPPIYEQYF; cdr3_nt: TGTGCCAGCAGCTTACCCCCTATCTACGAGCAGTACTTC
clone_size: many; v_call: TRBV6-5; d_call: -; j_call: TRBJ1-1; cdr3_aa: CASSYLLNTEAFF; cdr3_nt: TGTGCCAGCAGTTACCTTCTGAACACTGAAGCTTTCTTT
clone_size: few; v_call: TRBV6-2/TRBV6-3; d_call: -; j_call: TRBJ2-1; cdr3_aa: CATLTRYNEQFF; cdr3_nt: TGTGCCACCCTTACACGATACAATGAGCAGTTCTTC
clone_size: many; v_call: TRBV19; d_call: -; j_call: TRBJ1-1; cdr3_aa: CASSMGSRNTEAFF; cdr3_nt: TGTGCCAGTAGTATGGGCAGCCGGAACACTGAAGCTTTCTTT
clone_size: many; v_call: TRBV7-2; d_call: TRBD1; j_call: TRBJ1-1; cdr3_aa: CASSLATQGATEAFF; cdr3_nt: TGTGCCAGCAGCTTAGCGACGCAGGGGGCCACTGAAGCTTTCTTT
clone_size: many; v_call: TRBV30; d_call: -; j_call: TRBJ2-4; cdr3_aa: CAWKTAPAKNIQYF; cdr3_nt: TGTGCCTGGAAGACGGCCCCAGCCAAAAACATTCAGTACTTC
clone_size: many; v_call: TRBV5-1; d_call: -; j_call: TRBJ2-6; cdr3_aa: CASSLEESGANVLTF; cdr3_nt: TGCGCCAGCAGCTTGGAGGAATCTGGGGCCAACGTCCTGACTTTC
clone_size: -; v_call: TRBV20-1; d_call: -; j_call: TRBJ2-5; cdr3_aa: CSAQGRFQETQYF; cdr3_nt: TGCAGTGCTCAGGGACGGTTCCAAGAGACCCAGTACTTC
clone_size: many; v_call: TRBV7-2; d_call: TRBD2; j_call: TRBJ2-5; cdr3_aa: CASSLFPGGTQYF; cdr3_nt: TGTGCCAGCAGCTTATTTCCGGGGGGGACCCAGTACTTC
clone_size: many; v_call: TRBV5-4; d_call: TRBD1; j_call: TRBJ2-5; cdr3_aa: CASSTTGVEETQYF; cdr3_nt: TGTGCCAGCAGTACGACAGGGGTCGAAGAGACCCAGTACTTC
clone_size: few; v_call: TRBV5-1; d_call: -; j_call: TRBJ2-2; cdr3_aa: CASSLRQGSGELFF; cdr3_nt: TGCGCCAGCAGCTTGCGTCAGGGTAGTGGGGAGCTGTTTTTT
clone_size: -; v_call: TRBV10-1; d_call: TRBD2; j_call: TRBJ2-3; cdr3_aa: CASSELAGSPHRYAVF; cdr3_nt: TGCGCCAGCAGTGAGCTAGCGGGGTCCCCGCACAGATACGCAGTATTT
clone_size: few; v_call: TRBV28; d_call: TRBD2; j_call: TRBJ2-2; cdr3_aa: CASSLPTSANTGELFF; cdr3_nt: TGTGCCAGCAGTTTGCCTACTAGCGCTAACACCGGGGAGCTGTTTTTT
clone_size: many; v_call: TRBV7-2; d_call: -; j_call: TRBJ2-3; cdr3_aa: CASSLLSVDTQYF; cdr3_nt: TGTGCCAGCAGCTTACTCAGCGTAGATACGCAGTATTTT
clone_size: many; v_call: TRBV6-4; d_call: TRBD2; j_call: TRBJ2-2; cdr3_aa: CASSVGLANGELFF; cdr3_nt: TGTGCCAGCAGTGTGGGACTAGCGAACGGGGAGCTGTTTTTT
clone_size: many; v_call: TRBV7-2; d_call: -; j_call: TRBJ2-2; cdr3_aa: CASSYRTASGELFF; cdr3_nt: TGTGCCAGCAGTTATAGGACGGCAAGCGGGGAGCTGTTTTTT
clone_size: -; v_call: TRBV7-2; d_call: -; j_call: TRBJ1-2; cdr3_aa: CVSSHVTGQLEDGYTF; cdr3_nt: TGTGTCAGCAGCCACGTAACCGGACAGCTAGAAGATGGCTACACCTTC
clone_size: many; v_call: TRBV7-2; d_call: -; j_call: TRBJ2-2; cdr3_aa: CAIYPGRSTGELFF; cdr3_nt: TGTGCCATCTATCCCGGGCGAAGCACCGGGGAGCTGTTTTTT
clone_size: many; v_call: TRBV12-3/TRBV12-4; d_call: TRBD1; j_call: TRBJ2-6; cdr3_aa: CASSPRDRDSGANVLTF; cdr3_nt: TGTGCCAGCAGTCCACGGGACAGAGACTCTGGGGCCAACGTCCTGACTTTC
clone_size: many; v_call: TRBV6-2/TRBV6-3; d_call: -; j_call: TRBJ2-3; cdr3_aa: CASSFPRGLGAGTDTQYF; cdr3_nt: TGTGCCAGCAGTTTCCCCCGCGGACTGGGGGCCGGCACAGATACGCAGTATTTT
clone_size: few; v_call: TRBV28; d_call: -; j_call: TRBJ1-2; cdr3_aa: CASTPNGPGSGSYGYTF; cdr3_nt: TGTGCCAGCACCCCTAATGGTCCCGGTTCAGGATCCTATGGCTACACCTTC
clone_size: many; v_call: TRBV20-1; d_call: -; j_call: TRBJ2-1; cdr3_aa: CSARDQLRRDNEQFF; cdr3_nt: TGCAGTGCTAGAGATCAGTTGCGCAGGGACAATGAGCAGTTCTTC
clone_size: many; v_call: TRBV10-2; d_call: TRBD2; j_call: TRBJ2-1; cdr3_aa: CASSAAGEPNEQFF; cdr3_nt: TGCGCCAGCAGTGCAGCGGGGGAACCCAATGAGCAGTTCTTC
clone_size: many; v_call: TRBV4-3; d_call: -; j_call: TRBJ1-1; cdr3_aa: CASSQEERGGATEAFF; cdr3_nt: TGCGCCAGCAGCCAAGAAGAAAGGGGGGGCGCGACTGAAGCTTTCTTT
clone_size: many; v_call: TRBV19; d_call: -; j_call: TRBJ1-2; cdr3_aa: CASSMWSGGNYGYTF; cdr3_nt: TGTGCCAGTAGTATGTGGTCGGGAGGGAACTATGGCTACACCTTC
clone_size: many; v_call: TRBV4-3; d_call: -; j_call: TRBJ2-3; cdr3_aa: CASSQESSTGTQYF; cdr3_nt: TGCGCCAGCAGCCAAGAGTCCTCTACCGGTACGCAGTATTTT
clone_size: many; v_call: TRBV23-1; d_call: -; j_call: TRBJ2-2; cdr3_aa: CASSQRGDTGELFF; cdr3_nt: TGCGCCAGCAGTCAACGAGGAGACACCGGGGAGCTGTTTTTT
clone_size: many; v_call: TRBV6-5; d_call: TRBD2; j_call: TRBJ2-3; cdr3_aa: CATSPGLATDTQYF; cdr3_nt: TGTGCCACCTCCCCGGGACTAGCAACAGATACGCAGTATTTT
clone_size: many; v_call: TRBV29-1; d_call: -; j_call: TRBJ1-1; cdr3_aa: CSADSLNTEAFF; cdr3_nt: TGCAGCGCGGACAGCCTGAACACTGAAGCTTTCTTT
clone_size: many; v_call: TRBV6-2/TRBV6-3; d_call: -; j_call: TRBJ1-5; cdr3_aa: CASSYPQGGHSNQPQHF; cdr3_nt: TGTGCCAGCAGTTATCCCCAAGGGGGACATAGCAATCAGCCCCAGCATTTT
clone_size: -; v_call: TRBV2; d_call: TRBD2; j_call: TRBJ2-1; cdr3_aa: CASPGTRIAGGLYNEQFF; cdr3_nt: TGTGCCAGCCCTGGGACGAGAATAGCGGGGGGGCTATACAATGAGCAGTTCTTC
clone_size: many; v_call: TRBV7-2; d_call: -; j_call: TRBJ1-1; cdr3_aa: CASSFLGTGNTEAFF; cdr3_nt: TGTGCCAGCAGCTTCCTAGGAACGGGGAACACTGAAGCTTTCTTT
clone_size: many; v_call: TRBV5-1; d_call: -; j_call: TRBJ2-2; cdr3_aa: CASSRQAGTGELFF; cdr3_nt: TGCGCCAGCAGCAGACAGGCGGGTACCGGGGAGCTGTTTTTT